The clone carrying this TCR beta chain was counted a single time. This entry belongs to a study of cytomegalovirus exposure and HLA in healthy donors. The PCR made use of 60 Vbeta and 13 Jbeta primers. The assay was immunoSEQ multiplex PCR, and TCRdb's table has in-frame clones only and misses some. Of tens of thousands of clones listed, approximately 88% were seen once; the top ten hold roughly 1.6%. Germline V lookup: CDR1 LNHDA, CDR2 SQIVND (reference sequence). Trimming cost V 7 bases and J 1 base; bases outside gene matches: 4. This CDR3 contains 13 residues. Donors showed nominal health when sampled, although they likely had unrecorded immune exposures.

The clonotype originates from a man younger than 40 in good health and CMV-seropositive. V usage is TRBV19 and J usage is TRBJ2-7; 7 bases agree with TRBD1. Material for sequencing was PBMCs. The CDR3 sequence is CASTETGSYEQYF. The CDR3 bases are TGTGCCAGTACTGAGACAGGGTCCTACGAGCAGTACTTC. The full variable domain, with the rest looked up from reference TRBV19 and TRBJ2-7, is DGGITQSPKYLFRKEGQNVTLSCEQNLNHDAMYWYRQDPGQGLRLIYYSQIVNDFQKGDIAEGYSVSREKKESFPLTVTSAQKNPTAFYLCASTETGSYEQYFGPGTRLTVT.